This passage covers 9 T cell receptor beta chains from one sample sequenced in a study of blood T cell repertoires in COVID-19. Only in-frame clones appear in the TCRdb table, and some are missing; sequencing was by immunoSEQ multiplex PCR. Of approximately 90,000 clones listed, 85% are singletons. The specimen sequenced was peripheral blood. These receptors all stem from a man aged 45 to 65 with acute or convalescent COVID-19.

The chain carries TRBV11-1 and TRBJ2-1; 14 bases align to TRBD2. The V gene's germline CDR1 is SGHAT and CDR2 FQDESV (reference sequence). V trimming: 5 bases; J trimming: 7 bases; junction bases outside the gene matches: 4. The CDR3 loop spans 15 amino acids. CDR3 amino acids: CASSPTSGRVNEQFF. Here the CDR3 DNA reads TGTGCCAGCAGCCCGACTAGCGGGAGGGTGAATGAGCAGTTCTTC.

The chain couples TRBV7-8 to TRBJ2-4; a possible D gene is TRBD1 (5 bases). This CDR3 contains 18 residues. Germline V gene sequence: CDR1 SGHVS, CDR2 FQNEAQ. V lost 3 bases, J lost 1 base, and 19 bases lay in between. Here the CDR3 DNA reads TGTGCCAGCAGCTTTGCGAGGCAGGGTGGGGTGGCCAAAAACATTCAGTACTTC. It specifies CASSFARQGGVAKNIQYF.

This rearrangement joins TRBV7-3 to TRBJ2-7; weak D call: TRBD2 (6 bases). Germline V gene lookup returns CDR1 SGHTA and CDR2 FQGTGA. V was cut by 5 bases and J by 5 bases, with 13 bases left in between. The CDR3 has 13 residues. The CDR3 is CASSLTTGDEQYF. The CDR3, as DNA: TGTGCCAGCAGCCTTACGACGGGAGACGAGCAGTACTTC.

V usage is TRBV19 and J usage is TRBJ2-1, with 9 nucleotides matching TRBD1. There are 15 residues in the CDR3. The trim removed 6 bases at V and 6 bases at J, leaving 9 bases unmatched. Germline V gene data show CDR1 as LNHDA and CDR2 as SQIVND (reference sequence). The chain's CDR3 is CASRAGTGLRNEQFF. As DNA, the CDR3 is TGTGCCAGTAGGGCCGGGACAGGGCTTCGCAATGAGCAGTTCTTC.

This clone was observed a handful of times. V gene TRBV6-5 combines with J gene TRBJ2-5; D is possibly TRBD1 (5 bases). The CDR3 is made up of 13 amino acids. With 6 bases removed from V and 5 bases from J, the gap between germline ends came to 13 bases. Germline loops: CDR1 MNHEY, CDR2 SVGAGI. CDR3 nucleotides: TGTGCCAGCAGCTCAGGGATTTCGGAGACCCAGTACTTC. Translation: CASSSGISETQYF.

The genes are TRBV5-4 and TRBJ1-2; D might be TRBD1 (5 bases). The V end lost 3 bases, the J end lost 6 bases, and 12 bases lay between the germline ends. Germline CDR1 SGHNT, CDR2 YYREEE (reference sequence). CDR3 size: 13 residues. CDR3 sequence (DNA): TGTGCCAGCAGCTCGGCGGGGCAGGATGGCTACACCTTC. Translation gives CASSSAGQDGYTF.

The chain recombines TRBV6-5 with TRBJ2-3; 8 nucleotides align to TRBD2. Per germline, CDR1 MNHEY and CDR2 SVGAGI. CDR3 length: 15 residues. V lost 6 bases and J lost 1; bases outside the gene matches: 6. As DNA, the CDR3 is TGTGCCAGCAGCCAAACTAGCGGACGCACAGATACGCAGTATTTT. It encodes CASSQTSGRTDTQYF.

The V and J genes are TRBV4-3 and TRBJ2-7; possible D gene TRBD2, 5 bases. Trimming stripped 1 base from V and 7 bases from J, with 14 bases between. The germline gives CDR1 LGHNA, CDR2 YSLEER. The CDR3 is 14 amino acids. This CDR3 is CASSQVAGGSEQYF. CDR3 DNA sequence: TGCGCCAGCAGCCAAGTGGCTGGAGGATCGGAGCAGTACTTC.

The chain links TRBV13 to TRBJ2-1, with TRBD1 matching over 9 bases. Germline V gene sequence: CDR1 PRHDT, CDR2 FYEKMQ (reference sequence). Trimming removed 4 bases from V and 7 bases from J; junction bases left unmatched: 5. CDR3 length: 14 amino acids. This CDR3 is CASSSQGAGNEQFF. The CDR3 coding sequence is TGTGCCAGCAGCTCACAGGGGGCGGGGAATGAGCAGTTCTTC.